This T cell receptor beta chain was documented in a study of blood T cell repertoires in COVID-19 (dated by TCRdb to the early 2020s). As for the study more broadly: The collaborator samples originated in the United States, Italy and Spain and spanned the acute and convalescent phases of COVID-19. The prospective study material was composed of cDNA or gDNA derived from T cells, B-cell-depleted T cells, or PBMCs. The dataset comprised deeply sampled blood TCRbeta repertoires from subjects exposed to, actively infected with, or recovered from COVID-19. A freely available public database, intended as a resource for researchers studying the immune response to SARS-CoV-2, is where the repertoires were released. Samples came from the ongoing ImmuneRACE study (first 160 participants) plus 1,254 subjects from 6 global collaborators. A de-identified subject ID, COVID-19 status, age in years and sex were almost always included in the sample metadata. Where HLA class I and class II types were available, the types were taken from metadata supplied by the sample provider, not from assay-based typing.

Whole blood was collected in K2EDTA tubes by collaborating institutions according to the institutions' own protocols. For TCRbeta analysis, collaborator samples were shipped as frozen whole blood, as isolated PBMCs, or as DNA extracted from either sample type. As concerns this clone: What antigen it recognizes has not been identified. No much larger clone is present one base from it, and per-base qualities are unavailable.

The CDR3 numbers 14 residues from cysteine through phenylalanine. Only the CDR3 DNA stays, 42 bases, in frame from base 1. CDR1 LGHNA and CDR2 YSLEER were looked up in the germline V gene. A distance of 7 bases separates the germline ends of V and J, which lose 0 bases and 1 base respectively. General conclusions and limits of the study: The quantity of clinical and demographic metadata differed by source and by participant and was supplied without curation.

TCRbeta CDR3 regions were amplified from genomic DNA using the immunoSEQ Assay, a bias-controlled multiplex PCR. The authors' pipeline ran thus. Within the assay, amplification of reference gene primers was used to estimate how many nucleated cells each sample contained. Sequence reads were collapsed and filtered to measure the absolute abundance of every unique TCRbeta CDR3 rearrangement. Productive Simpson clonality was computed per sample as the square root of Simpson's diversity index over productive rearrangements. TCRdb re-hosts the immuneACCESS table, in-frame sequences only. Its copies lack some clones; in the studies checked, an unresolved V gene accounts for under half of them, and the cause for the rest is not known. The V and J calls and clone size are taken from that table; D and trimming were inferred from the DNA. Within this sample are approximately 85,000 clones, with roughly 77% of them counted one time only. The top ten clones comprise roughly an eighth of the sample.

Sequences were obtained from peripheral blood. The origin of this receptor is a human donor in a cohort sampled during active COVID-19. The chain joins TRBV4-3 to TRBJ2-7; possibly the D gene is TRBD1, per 5 matching bases. The CDR3 region: CASSQDTGSYEQYF. The DNA is TGCGCCAGCAGCCAAGATACAGGTTCCTACGAGCAGTACTTC.